This T cell receptor beta chain was documented in a study of graft-versus-host responses after intestinal transplantation. Study details: Those transplanted obtained multivisceral, liver-intestinal, or isolated intestinal grafts. Each recipient received anti-thymocyte globulin induction, then tacrolimus and steroids for around three years.

Sequencing was performed with immunoSEQ multiplex PCR; in TCRdb, only in-frame clones are kept and a portion is missing. Found here are over 45,000 clones, around 93% of them singletons; the top ten hold more than 0.3%. Points from the study as a whole: Researchers found peak circulating GvH clone levels linked to early post-transplant HvG declines. GvH clones appeared in recipient marrow, some first in ileum or blood.

On this clone itself: The antigen is not known.

From germline, CDR1 is SGHTA and CDR2 FQGNSA. The ends were cut back, 5 bases at V and 5 bases at J, with 21 bases in the middle. The CDR3 totals 16 residues. The rearrangement uses TRBV7-2 and TRBJ1-2; TRBD1 is a possible D gene (5 bases). The sequence came from a human donor who was the organ donor for an intestinal transplant. This specimen consisted of unstimulated CD4+ T cells sorted from spleen or lymph node cells, obtained before transplant. The CDR3 spells CASSPEWAGGTYGYTF. The CDR3 DNA reads TGTGCCAGCAGCCCCGAGTGGGCCGGGGGGACGTATGGCTACACCTTC.